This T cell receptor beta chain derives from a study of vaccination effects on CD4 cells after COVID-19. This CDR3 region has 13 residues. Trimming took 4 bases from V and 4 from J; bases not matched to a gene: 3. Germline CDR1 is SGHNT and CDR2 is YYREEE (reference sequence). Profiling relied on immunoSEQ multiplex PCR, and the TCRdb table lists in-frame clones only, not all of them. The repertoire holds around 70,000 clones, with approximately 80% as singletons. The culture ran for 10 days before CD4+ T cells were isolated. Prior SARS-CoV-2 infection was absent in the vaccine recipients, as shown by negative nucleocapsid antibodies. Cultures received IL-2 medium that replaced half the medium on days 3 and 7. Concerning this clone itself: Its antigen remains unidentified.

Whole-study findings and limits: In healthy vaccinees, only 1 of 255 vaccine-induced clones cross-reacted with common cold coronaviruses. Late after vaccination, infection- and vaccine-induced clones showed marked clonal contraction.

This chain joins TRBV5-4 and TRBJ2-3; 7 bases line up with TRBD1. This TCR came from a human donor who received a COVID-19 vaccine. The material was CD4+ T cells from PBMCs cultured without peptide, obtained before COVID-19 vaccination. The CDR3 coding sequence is TGTGCCAGCAGCGAAGACAGGGCAGATACGCAGTATTTT. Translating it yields CASSEDRADTQYF.